The 19 T cell receptor beta chains presented below share a single source sample, sequenced in a study of T cells in Graves' hyperthyroidism and ophthalmopathy. The TCR beta CDR3 regions underwent amplification using RNA transcripts as the source. HTBI primers were used for first-round RT-PCR of the TCR CDR3. Each CDR3 protein gets one entry after TCRdb re-called the multiplex PCR reads with MiXCR. Found here are 450,000 to 650,000 distinct CDR3 sequences, roughly 20% of them singletons; the top ten hold around 27%. The sequencing input was blood. These receptors originate from a man aged 18 to 30 with Graves' hyperthyroidism.

In its sample, this clonotype was seen many times. V is TRBV29-1 and J is TRBJ1-2, with 8 bases identical to TRBD1. CDR1 SQVTM and CDR2 ANQGSEA come from the germline V gene. The V gene end was trimmed by 6 bases and the J gene end by 7 bases; junction bases not matched to a gene: 7. This CDR3 has 12 residues. CDR3 residues: CSVRQGWFGYTF. The CDR3, as DNA: TGCAGCGTAAGACAGGGGTGGTTTGGCTACACCTTC. Based on the CDR3 plus reference TRBV29-1 and TRBJ1-2, the full variable domain is SAVISQKPSRDICQRGTSLTIQCQVDSQVTMMFWYRQQPGQSLTLIATANQGSEATYESGFVIDKFPISRPNLTFSTLTVSNMSPEDSSIYLCSVRQGWFGYTFGSGTRLTVV.

The V gene is TRBV5-1, the J gene TRBJ1-2, with 7 bases lining up with TRBD1. Per the germline V gene, CDR1 is SGHRS and CDR2 is YFSETQ. After removal of 0 bases from V and 8 bases from J, the junction contained 7 bases not matched to a gene. The CDR3 covers 14 residues. CDR3 amino acids: CASSLGLDRTGYTF. DNA of the CDR3: TGCGCCAGCAGCTTGGGACTGGACAGGACAGGCTACACCTTC.

This clonotype has at least ten counts. The chain recombines TRBV11-3 with TRBJ2-7, with 9 positions matching TRBD1. Germline assignment: CDR1 SGHNT and CDR2 YENEEA. The CDR3 loop spans 14 amino acids. Trimming at V came to 5 bases and at J to 6 bases, leaving 8 bases not matched to a gene. The CDR3 spells CASSRPGTGSEQYF. CDR3 DNA: TGTGCCAGCAGCCGACCGGGGACAGGGAGCGAGCAGTACTTC.

The J gene is TRBJ2-2, the V gene TRBV10-2, with 8 bases aligning to TRBD1. Losses at the gene ends were 7 bases for V and 4 bases for J; bases not matched to a gene: 17. The CDR3 is 18 amino acids. In germline, CDR1 is WSHSY, CDR2 SAAADI. The CDR3 DNA reads TGCGCCAGCAAGGACAGGGCGAGAGGCCTCCTTACCACCGGGGAGCTGTTTTTT. It specifies CASKDRARGLLTTGELFF.

This clonotype was picked up a small number of times. The chain uses TRBV11-2 and TRBJ1-2, with D perhaps matching TRBD1 (5 bases). Trimming removed 3 bases from V and 4 bases from J, with 12 bases in between. The V gene's germline CDR1 is SGHAT and CDR2 FQNNGV. The CDR3 is 14 amino acids. This CDR3 is CASSFGHGAYGYTF. The CDR3 DNA follows: TGTGCCAGCAGCTTTGGACACGGTGCCTATGGCTACACCTTC.

A few counts support this clonotype. V and J are TRBV12-3 or TRBV12-4 and TRBJ2-2; no reliable D call. The CDR3 extends over 20 amino acids. V dropped 3 bases and J dropped 0 bases, with 23 bases sitting between them. The CDR3 coding sequence is TGTGCCAGCAGTTTGAGGTCGAAAAGCACCCCAAATCCGAACACCGGGGAGCTGTTTTTT. It encodes CASSLRSKSTPNPNTGELFF.

This clonotype was counted at least ten times. This sequence joins TRBV7-2 and TRBJ1-3; 8 nucleotides agree with TRBD1. V gave up 5 bases and J gave up 6 bases; unmatched junction bases: 6. CDR3 length: 14 residues. In germline, CDR1 is SGHTA, CDR2 FQGNSA. CDR3 sequence (DNA): TGTGCCAGCAGCCCCCGGACAGGGCAAAACACCATATATTTT. Its translation: CASSPRTGQNTIYF. The full variable domain, completed using reference TRBV7-2 and TRBJ1-3, is GAGVSQSPSNKVTEKGKDVELRCDPISGHTALYWYRQSLGQGLEFLIYFQGNSAPDKSGLPSDRFSAERTGGSVSTLTIQRTQQEDSAVYLCASSPRTGQNTIYFGEGSWLTVV.

This clonotype was counted ten times or more. The CDR3 loop is CSVESAMNTEAFF. CDR3 DNA sequence: TGCAGCGTTGAGTCTGCAATGAACACTGAAGCTTTCTTT. The rearrangement uses TRBV29-1 and TRBJ1-1; unclear D gene. The CDR3 is 13 residues long. V lost 3 bases to trimming and J lost 0 bases, with 8 bases between them. Looked up from germline, CDR1 is SQVTM and CDR2 is ANQGSEA.

This clonotype was picked up many times. This chain joins TRBV4-1 and TRBJ2-5; D unresolved. The germline gives CDR1 MGHRA, CDR2 YSYEKL. Trimming shortened V by 1 base and J by 4 bases, and 7 bases separated the two germline ends. This CDR3 is 13 amino acids long. The CDR3 reads CASSQVFAETQYF. The CDR3 nucleotides read TGCGCCAGCAGCCAAGTATTTGCAGAGACCCAGTACTTC.

The sample holds many counts of this clonotype. This CDR3 reads CSARDAVHYGYTF. The CDR3 nucleotides read TGCAGTGCTAGAGATGCAGTGCACTATGGCTACACCTTC. V and J are TRBV20-1 and TRBJ1-2; no firm D call. The V and J ends lost 0 bases and 3 bases respectively, with 8 bases between them. The CDR3 runs to 13 residues. Per the germline V gene, CDR1 is DFQATT and CDR2 is SNEGSKA (reference sequence).

This clonotype occurred a few times. A read error may explain this, as a much larger clone is one base away. The chain links TRBV7-8 to TRBJ2-7; the D gene is possibly TRBD2 (6 bases). The germline gives CDR1 SGHVS, CDR2 FQNEAQ. The CDR3 loop spans 14 amino acids. This CDR3 is CTSSPEGQLLEQYF. As DNA, the CDR3 is TGTACCAGCAGCCCGGAGGGTCAGCTCCTCGAGCAGTACTTC.

Many counts were recorded for this clonotype. The chain is built from TRBV12-3 or TRBV12-4 and TRBJ1-1, with no clear D. Trimming removed 6 bases at V and 5 bases at J, with 13 bases between. This CDR3 has 13 amino acids. The CDR3 loop is CASSPGSETEAFF. The CDR3 nucleotides are TGTGCCAGCAGCCCTGGCAGCGAAACTGAAGCTTTCTTT.

This clonotype appeared many times. CDR3 protein: CASSLDWRQRTYEQYF. DNA for the CDR3: TGTGCCAGCAGTTTAGACTGGCGGCAGCGAACCTACGAGCAGTACTTC. The V gene is TRBV12-3 or TRBV12-4, the J gene TRBJ2-7; D not certain. The CDR3 has 16 amino acids. V lost 1 base and J 2 bases, leaving 15 bases between the germline ends.

Details on this clonotype: This could be a read error, since a much larger clone is one nucleotide away. CDR3 region: CASSYGDRPHEQYV. CDR3 bases: TGTGCCAGCAGTTATGGAGACAGGCCCCACGAGCAGTACGTC. V is TRBV6-2 or TRBV6-3 and J is TRBJ2-7, with D possibly matching TRBD1 (6 bases). This CDR3 contains 14 residues. V was trimmed by 3 bases and J by 5 bases, leaving 14 bases between them. From germline, CDR1 is MNHEY and CDR2 SVGEGT.

This clonotype came up many times. This chain joins TRBV5-6 and TRBJ1-2, with D perhaps TRBD1 (5 bases). V was trimmed by 0 bases and J by 8 bases, leaving 14 bases between them. CDR3 length: 14 residues. Germline CDR1 SGHDT, CDR2 YYEEEE. CDR3 sequence: CASSLGRVVFGYTF. CDR3 coding DNA: TGTGCCAGCAGCTTGGGCAGGGTAGTCTTCGGCTACACCTTC.

This clonotype was found a few times. This chain links TRBV24-1 with TRBJ1-5; TRBD1 is a possible D gene (5 bases). The CDR3 totals 14 residues. V was trimmed by 4 bases and J by 6 bases, leaving 12 bases between them. Germline-derived CDR1 and CDR2 are KGHDR and SFDVKD. The CDR3 loop is CATSDRSRGQPQHF. CDR3 bases: TGTGCCACCAGTGACCGTTCAAGGGGTCAGCCCCAGCATTTT.

This clonotype showed up many times. This chain uses TRBV4-1 with TRBJ1-1, with a weak D call TRBD1 (5 bases). The germline V and J ends were trimmed by 4 bases and 11 bases, with 20 bases remaining between them. The CDR3 is 14 amino acids. Per germline, CDR1 MGHRA and CDR2 YSYEKL. The CDR3 DNA sequence: TGCGCCAGCAGCCGGCCTTCCGGGACCGGTCACGCTTTCTTT. This sequence encodes CASSRPSGTGHAFF.

This clonotype was detected many times. The chain links TRBV5-1 to TRBJ1-1; no firm D call. This CDR3 has 13 amino acids. Germline loops: CDR1 SGHRS, CDR2 YFSETQ. Between the trimmed V and J ends, which lost 5 bases and 1 base, there was a span of 9 bases. The CDR3 spells CASRWATNTEAFF. In DNA, the CDR3 is TGCGCCAGCAGATGGGCGACGAACACTGAAGCTTTCTTT.

This clonotype was counted only a few times. This sequence joins TRBV7-2 and TRBJ2-7; D might be TRBD1 (5 bases). V was cut by 1 base and J by 3 bases, with 13 bases left in between. Germline V gene data show CDR1 as SGHTA and CDR2 as FQGNSA. The CDR3 has 15 residues. CDR3: CASSLGGAPYYEQYF. Written as DNA, the CDR3 is TGTGCCAGCAGCTTAGGTGGGGCACCCTACTACGAGCAGTACTTC.